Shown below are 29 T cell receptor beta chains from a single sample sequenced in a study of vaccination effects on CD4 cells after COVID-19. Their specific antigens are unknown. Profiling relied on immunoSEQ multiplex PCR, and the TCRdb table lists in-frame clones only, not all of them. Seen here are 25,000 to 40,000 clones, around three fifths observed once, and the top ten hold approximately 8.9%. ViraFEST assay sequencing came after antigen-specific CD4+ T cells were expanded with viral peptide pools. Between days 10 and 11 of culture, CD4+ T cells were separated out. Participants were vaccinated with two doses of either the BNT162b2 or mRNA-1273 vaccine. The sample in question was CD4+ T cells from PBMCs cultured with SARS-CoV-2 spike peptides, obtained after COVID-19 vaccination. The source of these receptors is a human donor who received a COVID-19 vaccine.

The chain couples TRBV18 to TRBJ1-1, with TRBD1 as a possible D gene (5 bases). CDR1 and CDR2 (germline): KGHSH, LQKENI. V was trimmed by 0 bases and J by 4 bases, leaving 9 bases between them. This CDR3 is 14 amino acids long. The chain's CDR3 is CASSPPGGFTEAFF. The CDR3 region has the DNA TGTGCCAGCTCACCACCGGGGGGGTTCACTGAAGCTTTCTTT.

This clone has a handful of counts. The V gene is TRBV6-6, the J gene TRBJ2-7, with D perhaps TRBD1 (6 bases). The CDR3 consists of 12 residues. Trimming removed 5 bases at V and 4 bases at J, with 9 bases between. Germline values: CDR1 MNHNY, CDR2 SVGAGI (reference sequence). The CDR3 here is CASSPQGYEQYF. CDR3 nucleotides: TGTGCCAGCAGTCCTCAGGGGTACGAGCAGTACTTC.

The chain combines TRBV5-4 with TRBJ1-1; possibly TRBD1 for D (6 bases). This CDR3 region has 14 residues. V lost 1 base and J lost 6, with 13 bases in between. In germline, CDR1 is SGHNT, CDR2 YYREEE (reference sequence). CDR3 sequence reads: CASSLNNEGAEAFF. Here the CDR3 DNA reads TGTGCCAGCAGCTTGAACAATGAGGGGGCTGAAGCTTTCTTT.

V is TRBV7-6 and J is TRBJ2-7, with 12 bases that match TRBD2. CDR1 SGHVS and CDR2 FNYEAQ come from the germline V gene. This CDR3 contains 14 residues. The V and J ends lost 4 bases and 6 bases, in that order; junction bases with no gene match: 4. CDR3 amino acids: CASSSLAGGPEQYF. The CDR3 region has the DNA TGTGCCAGCAGCTCACTAGCGGGGGGACCCGAGCAGTACTTC.

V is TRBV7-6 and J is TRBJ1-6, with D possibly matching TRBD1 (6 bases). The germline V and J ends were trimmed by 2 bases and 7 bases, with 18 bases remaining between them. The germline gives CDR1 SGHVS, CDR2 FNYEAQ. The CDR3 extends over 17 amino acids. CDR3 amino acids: CASSLKSWAGENSPLHF. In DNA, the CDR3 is TGTGCCAGCAGCTTAAAGTCTTGGGCAGGGGAAAATTCACCCCTCCACTTT.

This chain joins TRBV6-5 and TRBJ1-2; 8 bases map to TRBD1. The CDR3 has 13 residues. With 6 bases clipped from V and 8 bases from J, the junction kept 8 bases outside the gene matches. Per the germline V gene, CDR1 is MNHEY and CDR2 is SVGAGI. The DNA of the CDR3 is TGTGCCAGCAGACGTGACAGGGGAGGGGGCTACACCTTC. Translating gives CASRRDRGGGYTF.

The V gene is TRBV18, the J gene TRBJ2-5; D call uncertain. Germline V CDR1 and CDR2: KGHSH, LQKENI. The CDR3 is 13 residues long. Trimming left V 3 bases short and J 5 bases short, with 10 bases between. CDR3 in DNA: TGTGCCAGCTCACCGTCGGTGAGCGAGACCCAGTACTTC. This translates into CASSPSVSETQYF.

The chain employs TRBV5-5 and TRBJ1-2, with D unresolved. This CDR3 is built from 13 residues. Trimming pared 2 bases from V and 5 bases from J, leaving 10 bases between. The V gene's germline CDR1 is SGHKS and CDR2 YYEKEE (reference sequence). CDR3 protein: CASSFDHSYGYTF. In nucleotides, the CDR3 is TGTGCCAGCAGCTTTGACCACTCATATGGCTACACCTTC.

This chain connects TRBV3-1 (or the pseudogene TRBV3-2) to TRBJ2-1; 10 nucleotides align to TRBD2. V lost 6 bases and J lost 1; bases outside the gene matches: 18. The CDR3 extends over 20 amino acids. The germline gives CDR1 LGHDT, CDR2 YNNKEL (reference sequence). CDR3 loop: CASRPTLAGGEAGSYNEQFF. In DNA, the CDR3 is TGTGCCAGCAGGCCGACGTTAGCGGGGGGAGAGGCAGGGTCCTACAATGAGCAGTTCTTC.

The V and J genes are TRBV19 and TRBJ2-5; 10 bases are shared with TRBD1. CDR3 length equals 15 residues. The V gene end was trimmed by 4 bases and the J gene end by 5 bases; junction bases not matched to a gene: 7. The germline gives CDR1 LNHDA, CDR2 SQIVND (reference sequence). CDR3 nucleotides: TGTGCCAGTAGTAAAGGGACAGGGGTTGGGGAGACCCAGTACTTC. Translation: CASSKGTGVGETQYF.

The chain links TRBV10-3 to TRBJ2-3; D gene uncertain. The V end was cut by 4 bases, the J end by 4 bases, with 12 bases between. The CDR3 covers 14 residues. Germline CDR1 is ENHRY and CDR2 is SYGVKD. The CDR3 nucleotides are TGTGCCATCAGTGTAGCCAGCCCTCCAGATACGCAGTATTTT. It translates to CAISVASPPDTQYF.

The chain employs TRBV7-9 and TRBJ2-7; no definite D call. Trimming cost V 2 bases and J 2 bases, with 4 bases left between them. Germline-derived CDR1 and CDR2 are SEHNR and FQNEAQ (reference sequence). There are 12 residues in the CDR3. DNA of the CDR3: TGTGCCAGCAGCTTATTCGCCTACGAGCAGTACTTC. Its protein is CASSLFAYEQYF.

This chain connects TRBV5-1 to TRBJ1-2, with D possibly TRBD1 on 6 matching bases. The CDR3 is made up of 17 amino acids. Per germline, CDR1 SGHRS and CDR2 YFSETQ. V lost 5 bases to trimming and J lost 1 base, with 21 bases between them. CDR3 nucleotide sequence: TGCGCCAGCAGTACCGGTACGGGGGGCTCCCTTAACTATGGCTACACCTTC. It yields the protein CASSTGTGGSLNYGYTF.

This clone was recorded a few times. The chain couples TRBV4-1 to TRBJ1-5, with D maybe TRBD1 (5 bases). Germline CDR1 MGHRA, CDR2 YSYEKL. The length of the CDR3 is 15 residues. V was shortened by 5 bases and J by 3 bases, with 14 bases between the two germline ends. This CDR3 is CASSGRDGNNQPQHF. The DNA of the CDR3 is TGCGCCAGCAGCGGCCGGGACGGCAACAATCAGCCCCAGCATTTT.

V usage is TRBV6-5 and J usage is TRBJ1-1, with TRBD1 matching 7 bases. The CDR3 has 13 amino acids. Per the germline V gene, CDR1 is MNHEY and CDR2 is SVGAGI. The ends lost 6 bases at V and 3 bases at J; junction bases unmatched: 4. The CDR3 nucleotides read TGTGCCAGCAGCAGAGACAGGGACACTGAAGCTTTCTTT. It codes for CASSRDRDTEAFF.

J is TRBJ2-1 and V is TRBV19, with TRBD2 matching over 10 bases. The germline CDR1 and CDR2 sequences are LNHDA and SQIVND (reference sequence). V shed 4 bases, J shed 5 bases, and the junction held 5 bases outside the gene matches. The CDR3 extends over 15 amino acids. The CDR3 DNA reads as TGTGCCAGTAGTAGAACTAGCGGGGTAAACAATGAGCAGTTCTTC. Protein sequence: CASSRTSGVNNEQFF. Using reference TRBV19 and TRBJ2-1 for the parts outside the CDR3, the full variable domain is DGGITQSPKYLFRKEGQNVTLSCEQNLNHDAMYWYRQDPGQGLRLIYYSQIVNDFQKGDIAEGYSVSREKKESFPLTVTSAQKNPTAFYLCASSRTSGVNNEQFFGPGTRLTVL.

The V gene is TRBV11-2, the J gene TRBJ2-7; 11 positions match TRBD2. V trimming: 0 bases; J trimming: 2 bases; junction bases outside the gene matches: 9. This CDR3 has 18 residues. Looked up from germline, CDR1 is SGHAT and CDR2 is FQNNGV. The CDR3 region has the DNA TGTGCCAGCAGCTTAGATTTGATAAGACTAGCGGGGACCTACGAGCAGTACTTC. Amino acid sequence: CASSLDLIRLAGTYEQYF.

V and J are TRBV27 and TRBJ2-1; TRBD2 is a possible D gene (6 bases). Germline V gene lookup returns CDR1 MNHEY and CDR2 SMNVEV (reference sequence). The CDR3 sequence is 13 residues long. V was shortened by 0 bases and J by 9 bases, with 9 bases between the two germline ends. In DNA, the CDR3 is TGTGCCAGCAGTTTATCCCTGGGGGGTGAGCAGTTCTTC. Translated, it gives CASSLSLGGEQFF.

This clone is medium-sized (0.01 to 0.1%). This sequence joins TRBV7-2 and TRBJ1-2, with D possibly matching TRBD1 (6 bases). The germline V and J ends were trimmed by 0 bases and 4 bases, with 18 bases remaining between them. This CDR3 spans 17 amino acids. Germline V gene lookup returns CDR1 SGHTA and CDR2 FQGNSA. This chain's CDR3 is CASSLAPRTGSLYGYTF. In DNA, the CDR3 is TGTGCCAGCAGCTTAGCCCCGCGTACAGGGTCCCTCTATGGCTACACCTTC.

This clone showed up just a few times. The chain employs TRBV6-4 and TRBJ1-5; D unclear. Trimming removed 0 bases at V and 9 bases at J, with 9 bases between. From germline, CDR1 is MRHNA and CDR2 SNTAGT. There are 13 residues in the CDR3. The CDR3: CASSDSEFGPQHF. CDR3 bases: TGTGCCAGCAGTGACTCGGAATTTGGGCCCCAGCATTTT.

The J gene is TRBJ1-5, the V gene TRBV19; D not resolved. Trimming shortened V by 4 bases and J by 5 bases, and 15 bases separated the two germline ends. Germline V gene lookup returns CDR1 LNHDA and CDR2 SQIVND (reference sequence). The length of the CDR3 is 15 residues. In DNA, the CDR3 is TGTGCCAGTAGTAGTCGGGATCGCGTCCATCAGCCCCAGCATTTT. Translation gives CASSSRDRVHQPQHF.

CDR3: CASSLVPGSWTEAFF. The CDR3 nucleotides are TGTGCCAGCAGCTTAGTCCCAGGGTCTTGGACTGAAGCTTTCTTT. The V and J genes are TRBV11-2 and TRBJ1-1; D is possibly TRBD1 (5 bases). Germline V lookup: CDR1 SGHAT, CDR2 FQNNGV. The V and J ends lost 1 base and 5 bases respectively, with 14 bases between them. The length of the CDR3 is 15 residues.

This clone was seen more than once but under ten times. This CDR3 is CASSSQGPGPYNEQFF. CDR3 DNA: TGTGCCAGCAGCTCCCAGGGCCCGGGGCCTTACAATGAGCAGTTCTTC. The V and J genes are TRBV7-6 and TRBJ2-1; D assignment may be TRBD1 or TRBD2 (5 bases each). This CDR3 spans 16 amino acids. Germline CDR1 reads SGHVS; CDR2 reads FNYEAQ. The ends were cut back, 4 bases at V and 4 bases at J, with 17 bases in the middle.

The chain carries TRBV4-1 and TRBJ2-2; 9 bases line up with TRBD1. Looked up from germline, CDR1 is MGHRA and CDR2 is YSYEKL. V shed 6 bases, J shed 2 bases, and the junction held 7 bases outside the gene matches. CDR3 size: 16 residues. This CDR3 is CASSSDRGSNTGELFF. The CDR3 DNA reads TGCGCCAGCAGTTCGGACAGGGGATCTAACACCGGGGAGCTGTTTTTT.

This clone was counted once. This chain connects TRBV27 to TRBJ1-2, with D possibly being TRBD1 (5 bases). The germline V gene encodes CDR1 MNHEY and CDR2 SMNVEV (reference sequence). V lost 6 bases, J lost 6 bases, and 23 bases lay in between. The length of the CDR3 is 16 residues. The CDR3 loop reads CASSSTSGTVGHGYTF. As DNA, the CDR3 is TGTGCCAGCAGCTCAACCTCCGGGACGGTCGGCCATGGCTACACCTTC.

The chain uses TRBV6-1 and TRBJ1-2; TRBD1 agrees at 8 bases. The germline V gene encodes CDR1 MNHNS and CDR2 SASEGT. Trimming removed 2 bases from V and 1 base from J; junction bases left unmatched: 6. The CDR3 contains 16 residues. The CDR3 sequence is CASSELLTGVNYGYTF. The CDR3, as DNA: TGTGCCAGCAGTGAACTATTGACAGGGGTTAACTATGGCTACACCTTC.

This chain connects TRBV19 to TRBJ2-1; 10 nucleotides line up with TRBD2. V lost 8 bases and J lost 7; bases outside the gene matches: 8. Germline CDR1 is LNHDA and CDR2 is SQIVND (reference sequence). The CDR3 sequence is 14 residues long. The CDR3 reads CASYGTSEGNEQFF. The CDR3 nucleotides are TGTGCCAGTTACGGGACTAGCGAGGGAAATGAGCAGTTCTTC.

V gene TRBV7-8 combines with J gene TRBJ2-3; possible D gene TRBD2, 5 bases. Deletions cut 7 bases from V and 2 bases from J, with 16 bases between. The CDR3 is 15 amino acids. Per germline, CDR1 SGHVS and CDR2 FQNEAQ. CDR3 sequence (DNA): TGTGCCAGCACCTCCCACGGAGGACTCACAGATACGCAGTATTTT. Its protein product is CASTSHGGLTDTQYF.

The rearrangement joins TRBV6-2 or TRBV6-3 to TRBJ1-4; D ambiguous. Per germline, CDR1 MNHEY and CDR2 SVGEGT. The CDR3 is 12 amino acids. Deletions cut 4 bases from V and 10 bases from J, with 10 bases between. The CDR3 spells CASSSSSRKLFF. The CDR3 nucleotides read TGTGCCAGCAGTTCGTCCTCCAGAAAACTGTTTTTT.